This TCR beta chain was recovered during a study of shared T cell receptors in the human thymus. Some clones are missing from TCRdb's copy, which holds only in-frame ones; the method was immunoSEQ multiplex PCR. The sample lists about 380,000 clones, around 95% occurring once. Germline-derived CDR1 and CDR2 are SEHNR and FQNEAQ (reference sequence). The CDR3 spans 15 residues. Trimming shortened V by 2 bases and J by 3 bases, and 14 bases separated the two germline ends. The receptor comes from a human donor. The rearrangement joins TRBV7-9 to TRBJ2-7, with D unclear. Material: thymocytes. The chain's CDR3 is CASSLSQFDVYEQYF. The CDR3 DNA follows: TGTGCCAGCAGCTTATCGCAGTTCGATGTCTACGAGCAGTACTTC.